This T cell receptor (beta chain) was profiled in a study of ipilimumab plus nivolumab after autologous stem cell transplantation. The germline V gene has CDR1 SGHRS and CDR2 YFSETQ. The CDR3 runs 13 residues. The study's findings and limits: TCR repertoire, Treg phenotype and gut microbiota reportedly support more study of this approach.

As to this clone: Its antigen is unknown.

Using immunoSEQ multiplex PCR, the repertoire was profiled, and TCRdb retains in-frame clones only, with some absent. The sample consists of about 15,000 clones, roughly 74% of them appearing once. Checkpoint therapy with ipilimumab 1 mg/kg began 14 to 28 days after transplant. The sample in question was PBMCs, obtained in a trial of ipilimumab plus nivolumab as post-transplant consolidation. This clonotype was sampled from a male donor with primary mediastinal lymphoma. This rearrangement joins TRBV5-1 to TRBJ2-5; D call uncertain. The end of the DNA is better explained by TRBJ2-7, so the J call may be wrong. CDR3 residues: CASSLYMTYEQYF. Here the CDR3 DNA reads TGCGCCAGCAGCTTGTACATGACCTACGAGCAGTACTTC.